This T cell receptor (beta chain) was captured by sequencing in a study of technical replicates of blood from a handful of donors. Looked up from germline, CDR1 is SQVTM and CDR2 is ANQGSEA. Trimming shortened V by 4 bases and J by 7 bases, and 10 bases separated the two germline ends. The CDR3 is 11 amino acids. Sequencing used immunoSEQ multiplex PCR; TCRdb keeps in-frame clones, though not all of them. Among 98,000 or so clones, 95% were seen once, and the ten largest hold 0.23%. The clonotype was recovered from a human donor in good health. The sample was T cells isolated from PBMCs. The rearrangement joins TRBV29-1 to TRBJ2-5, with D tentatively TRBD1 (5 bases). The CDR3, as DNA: TGCAGCGTTGTAGTCGACAGGACCCAGTACTTC. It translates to CSVVVDRTQYF.